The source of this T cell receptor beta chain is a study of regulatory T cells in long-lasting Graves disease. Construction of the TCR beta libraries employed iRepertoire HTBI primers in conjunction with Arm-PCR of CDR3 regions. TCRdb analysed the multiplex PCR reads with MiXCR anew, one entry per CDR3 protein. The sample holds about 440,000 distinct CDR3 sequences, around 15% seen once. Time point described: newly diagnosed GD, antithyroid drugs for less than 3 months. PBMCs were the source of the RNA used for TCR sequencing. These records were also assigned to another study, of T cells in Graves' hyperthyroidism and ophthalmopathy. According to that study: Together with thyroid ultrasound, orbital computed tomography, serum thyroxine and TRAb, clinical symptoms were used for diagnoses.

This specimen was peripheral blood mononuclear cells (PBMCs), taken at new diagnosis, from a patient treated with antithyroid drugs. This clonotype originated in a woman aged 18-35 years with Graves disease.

CDR3 nucleotide sequence: TGTGCCAGCAGCCACCCCGCGGGAACTTCGGGCTACGAGCAGTTCTTC. Encoded protein: CASSHPAGTSGYEQFF. The rearrangement links TRBV7-9 to TRBJ2-1; possible D gene TRBD2, 6 bases. This CDR3 has 16 amino acids. Germline CDR1 SEHNR, CDR2 FQNEAQ (reference sequence). The V gene lost 5 bases and the J gene lost 10 bases, with 24 bases spanning the gap.